This TCR beta chain was observed in a study of blood T cells in healthy people across ages. Primers used in a second PCR of roughly 6 to 11 cycles were a sample-barcoded 5' primer and a J-beta primer mix. TCRdb re-called the 5' RACE reads through MiXCR, storing one row per CDR3 protein. Seen here are 650,000 to 800,000 distinct CDR3 sequences, 40% to 50% observed once, and the top ten hold around 21%. Germline CDR1 ENHRY, CDR2 SYGVKD. V gave up 4 bases and J gave up 6 bases, with 5 bases separating them. This CDR3 has 11 residues. Source material: blood. This chain links TRBV10-3 with TRBJ2-3; D gene uncertain. This TCR came from a man aged 55-75 years in good health. Here the CDR3 DNA reads TGTGCCATCAGTGCCGGGGATACGCAGTATTTT. Its translation is CAISAGDTQYF.